The clone carrying this T cell receptor beta chain was recorded a few times. What it recognizes is unknown. This entry is derived from a study of cytomegalovirus exposure and HLA in healthy donors. Study observations and caveats: Trimming of TCR beta V- and J-genes showed a link, identified in a later analysis, to a missense DCLRE1C variant. Certain sequence variants were highly shared and formed a cluster, and this cluster was likely a sequencing artifact.

This PCR relied on a set of 60 Vbeta primers and 13 Jbeta primers. The protocol was immunoSEQ multiplex PCR, while the TCRdb copy is restricted to in-frame clones and leaves out a portion. In the table there are about 150,000 clones, approximately 72% of which are singletons. CDR3 size: 13 residues. Looked up from germline, CDR1 is SGHDT and CDR2 is YYEEEE. The V end lost 2 bases, the J end lost 4 bases, and 9 bases lay between the germline ends. The sequenced sample consisted of PBMCs. The rearrangement links TRBV5-6 to TRBJ2-5, with D perhaps TRBD1 (5 bases). The clonotype originates from a man younger than 35 in good health and CMV-seronegative. The CDR3 sequence: CASSLGRVETQYF. CDR3 in DNA: TGTGCCAGCAGCTTAGGCAGGGTAGAGACCCAGTACTTC.